This record concerns one T cell receptor beta chain sequence. These data belong to a study of blood T cell repertoires in COVID-19. Across the study: T cells, B-cell-depleted T cells, or PBMCs provided the cDNA or gDNA that served as material.

The method was immunoSEQ multiplex PCR; TCRdb's version includes in-frame clones alone and lacks a portion of them. The table shows 50,000 to 65,000 clones, with approximately 92% occurring only once. V was clipped by 5 bases and J by 1 base, with 11 bases between them. This CDR3 has 14 amino acids. The germline gives CDR1 KGHSH, CDR2 LQKENI. This TCR was recovered from a man aged 50 to 59 with active COVID-19. Sample: peripheral blood. The chain couples TRBV18 to TRBJ2-5; D is perhaps TRBD2 (7 bases). The CDR3 sequence is CASSRAGAQETQYF. The DNA for the CDR3 is TGTGCCAGCTCAAGGGCGGGGGCCCAAGAGACCCAGTACTTC.